This T cell receptor beta chain was captured in a study of blood T cell repertoires in COVID-19. Looking at the study overall: Samples representing acute and convalescent COVID-19 were sourced from the United States, Italy and Spain. In each case, the material was cDNA or gDNA derived from T cells, B-cell-depleted T cells, or PBMCs.

The count of this clone is one. As handled by the study authors: Amplification of reference gene primers provided the estimated nucleated cell counts. Data came from immunoSEQ multiplex PCR; TCRdb stores just in-frame clones and leaves some out. That table furnishes V, J and clone size, whereas the DNA furnished D and trimming. This sample has about 120,000 clones, with 80% to 90% found just once. Trimming left V 5 bases short and J 2 bases short, with 9 bases between. The CDR3 contains 13 residues. Per germline, CDR1 SGHTA and CDR2 FQGTGA. Sequenced sample: peripheral blood. The TCR originated in a human donor in a cohort sampled during active COVID-19. V and J are TRBV7-3 and TRBJ1-1, with D tentatively TRBD1 (6 bases). This CDR3 reads CASSAQGNTEAFF. CDR3 bases: TGTGCCAGCAGCGCACAGGGAAACACTGAAGCTTTCTTT.